This TCR beta chain was observed in a study of blood T cell repertoires in COVID-19. Assay used: immunoSEQ multiplex PCR; TCRdb lists only in-frame clones, some missing. The data contain about 300,000 clones, 70% to 90% of them seen just once; the ten biggest clones take up under 6%. The material sequenced was PBMCs or T cells enriched from blood (not recorded which). The sequence derives from a woman aged 25 to 39 who had recovered from COVID-19.

CDR3 region: CASTFGQENSEAFF. DNA for the CDR3: TGTGCCAGTACCTTCGGACAGGAGAATTCTGAAGCTTTCTTT. The chain has TRBV19 and TRBJ1-1, with 7 bases matching TRBD1. The CDR3 consists of 14 residues. CDR1 is LNHDA, CDR2 SQIVND, per germline (reference sequence). After removal of 7 bases from V and 6 bases from J, the junction contained 11 bases not matched to a gene.